This TCR beta chain was retrieved from a study of T cell repertoires in cytomegalovirus infection. Deletions cut 6 bases from V and 3 bases from J, with 16 bases between. The length of the CDR3 is 15 residues. CDR1 is SGDLS and CDR2 is YYNGEE in the germline V gene. Each CDR3 protein is one row after TCRdb ran MiXCR on the reads. The data contain 150,000 to 200,000 distinct CDR3 sequences, 28% of them seen just once; the ten biggest clones take up roughly 31%. The specimen sequenced was PBMCs. The TCR sequence derives from a human donor in good health (CMV status not recorded). Some clones in this sample may be carry-over from other donors' samples. This chain uses TRBV9 with TRBJ1-5; D possibly corresponds to TRBD1 (5 bases). DNA of the CDR3: TGTGCCAGCACCGAAAGCGGGGGACCCAATCAGCCCCAGCATTTT. It translates to CASTESGGPNQPQHF.